Detailed here is one T cell receptor beta chain. Produced via immunoSEQ multiplex PCR; TCRdb's table is partial and in-frame only. The sample includes under 85,000 clones, approximately 97% of them seen just once. The entry originates in a study of technical replicates of blood from several donors. CDR1 is MNHEY, CDR2 SVGAGI, per germline. V shed 6 bases, J shed 4 bases, and the junction held 3 bases outside the gene matches. The CDR3 is made up of 14 amino acids. The receptor was derived from a human donor in good health. The chain is built from TRBV6-5 and TRBJ2-2; TRBD1 aligns across 9 bases. Specimen: T cells isolated from PBMCs. The CDR3 coding sequence is TGTGCCAGCAGGAACAGGGGGCTCACCGGGGAGCTGTTTTTT. It codes for CASRNRGLTGELFF.